The present T cell receptor beta chain was sequenced within a study of blood T cells in healthy people across ages. General study points: When set beside aged donors, long-lived donors presented more naive CD4+ cells and higher diversity.

This clonotype is a singleton in its sample. Its antigen is unidentified. The length of the CDR3 is 13 residues. The germline V and J ends were trimmed by 1 base and 7 bases, with 10 bases remaining between them. Germline values: CDR1 SGHVS, CDR2 FQNEAQ. Total RNA was extracted at no less than 5.5 micrograms per sample. A second about 7 to 12 cycle PCR used barcoded and J-beta primers. TCRdb analysed the 5' RACE reads with MiXCR anew, one entry per CDR3 protein. The profile shows about 1.4 million distinct CDR3 sequences, 55% to 75% of them singletons. The V call is TRBV7-8, the J call TRBJ1-2; D call uncertain. The TCR originated in a man between 18 and 29 years old in good health. Sequenced: blood. The CDR3 DNA is TGTGCCAGCAGCTTAGAGCGGCCTGGTGGCTACACCTTC. Translating it yields CASSLERPGGYTF.